These 22 T cell receptor beta chains share one sample of origin, sequenced in a study of blood T cell repertoires in COVID-19. TCRdb keeps only in-frame clones here, not all; method: immunoSEQ multiplex PCR. The data contain around 480,000 clones, 87% of them singletons. What was sequenced was PBMCs or T cells enriched from blood (not recorded which). The receptors shown here come from a woman between 18 and 30 years old who had recovered from COVID-19.

The rearrangement links TRBV6-2 or TRBV6-3 to TRBJ2-1; 10 bases are a match to TRBD2. The germline gives CDR1 MNHEY, CDR2 SVGEGT. The J segment lost 6 bases and the V segment lost 5 bases, leaving 19 bases of the junction unmatched. There are 19 residues in the CDR3. The CDR3 spells CASSPSGASGGPVANEQFF. In nucleotides, the CDR3 is TGTGCCAGCAGTCCCTCGGGGGCTAGCGGGGGCCCGGTCGCCAATGAGCAGTTCTTC.

This chain joins TRBV6-1 and TRBJ2-2; 11 nucleotides agree with TRBD1. CDR1 and CDR2 from the germline V gene are MNHNS and SASEGT. Trimming removed 4 bases from V and 3 bases from J; junction bases left unmatched: 4. This CDR3 region has 16 residues. The CDR3 region has the DNA TGTGCCAGCAGTGCTTGGGACAGGGGGGACACCGGGGAGCTGTTTTTT. It codes for CASSAWDRGDTGELFF.

The chain employs TRBV28 and TRBJ1-5; D gene ambiguous. The ends were cut back, 0 bases at V and 3 bases at J, with 6 bases in the middle. CDR1 is MDHEN and CDR2 is SYDVKM in the germline V gene. This CDR3 comprises 14 residues. Here the CDR3 reads CASSLWQNNQPQHF. CDR3 in DNA: TGTGCCAGCAGTTTATGGCAGAACAATCAGCCCCAGCATTTT.

This rearrangement joins TRBV7-9 to TRBJ2-5; 15 bases fit TRBD2. Germline loops: CDR1 SEHNR, CDR2 FQNEAQ (reference sequence). This CDR3 spans 16 amino acids. J lost 5 bases, V lost 5 bases, and 6 bases had no gene match. CDR3 loop: CASSPGTSGGTETQYF. The CDR3 nucleotides are TGTGCCAGCAGCCCCGGGACTAGCGGGGGGACGGAGACCCAGTACTTC. Combining the CDR3 with reference TRBV7-9 and TRBJ2-5 gives the whole variable domain DTGVSQNPRHKITKRGQNVTFRCDPISEHNRLYWYRQTLGQGPEFLTYFQNEAQLEKSRLLSDRFSAERPKGSFSTLEIQRTEQGDSAMYLCASSPGTSGGTETQYFGPGTRLLVL.

This chain joins TRBV7-9 and TRBJ2-2, with 8 bases lining up with TRBD1. The length of the CDR3 is 14 residues. Per germline, CDR1 SEHNR and CDR2 FQNEAQ (reference sequence). V was pared by 5 bases and J by 7 bases, with 6 bases of the junction left unmatched. CDR3 in DNA: TGTGCCAGCAGCCCGGACAGGGCGGTCGGGGAGCTGTTTTTT. Amino acid sequence: CASSPDRAVGELFF.

The V and J genes are TRBV7-2 and TRBJ1-2; D is possibly TRBD1 (6 bases). CDR1 and CDR2 (germline): SGHTA, FQGNSA. V shed 2 bases and J shed 8 bases, with 15 bases lying between them. This CDR3 has 14 residues. The CDR3 loop is CASSLTRAGDGYTF. The CDR3 DNA reads TGTGCCAGCAGCTTAACGAGGGCAGGGGACGGCTACACCTTC.

V is TRBV5-1 and J is TRBJ1-4, with 7 bases identical to TRBD1. Losses at the gene ends were 5 bases for V and 8 bases for J; bases not matched to a gene: 24. The germline gives CDR1 SGHRS, CDR2 YFSETQ. The length of the CDR3 is 19 residues. As DNA, the CDR3 is TGCGCCAGCAGTCCTGAACCACCCGGGACAGCAGTCGGAGAGGAAAAACTGTTTTTT. Amino acids: CASSPEPPGTAVGEEKLFF.

The chain combines TRBV10-1 with TRBJ2-5; the D is unclear. The CDR3 covers 13 residues. The V gene's germline CDR1 is WNHNN and CDR2 SYGVQD (reference sequence). V lost 2 bases, J lost 5 bases, and 9 bases lay in between. CDR3 coding DNA: TGCGCCAGCAGTGAGACTATTGGGGAGACCCAGTACTTC. It codes for CASSETIGETQYF.

The V gene is TRBV3-1 (or the pseudogene TRBV3-2), the J gene TRBJ2-1, with D perhaps matching TRBD2 (6 bases). V lost 2 bases and J 4 bases, leaving 12 bases between the germline ends. Germline CDR1 is LGHDT and CDR2 is YNNKEL (reference sequence). CDR3 length: 15 amino acids. CDR3 sequence reads: CASSQSAGPYNEQFF. The CDR3, as DNA: TGTGCCAGCAGCCAATCCGCGGGGCCGTACAATGAGCAGTTCTTC.

The rearrangement joins TRBV5-1 to TRBJ2-5; 9 positions agree with TRBD1. The V segment lost 0 bases and the J segment 5 bases; nucleotides outside the gene matches: 11. This CDR3 is 17 amino acids long. Germline V gene lookup returns CDR1 SGHRS and CDR2 YFSETQ. CDR3 residues: CASSLARDRAQWETQYF. DNA of the CDR3: TGCGCCAGCAGCTTGGCCCGGGACAGGGCTCAGTGGGAGACCCAGTACTTC.

This chain uses TRBV6-2 or TRBV6-3 with TRBJ1-5; 9 positions match TRBD1. Trimming cost V 2 bases and J 5 bases; bases outside gene matches: 13. The CDR3 loop spans 18 amino acids. Germline V gene sequence: CDR1 MNHEY, CDR2 SVGEGT. This CDR3 reads CASSYKGQGRGLYQPQHF. CDR3 nucleotides: TGTGCCAGCAGTTACAAGGGACAGGGACGGGGGCTATATCAGCCCCAGCATTTT.

The chain has TRBV28 and TRBJ1-1; D is ambiguous. The V gene's germline CDR1 is MDHEN and CDR2 SYDVKM. The V gene lost 3 bases and the J gene lost 1 base, with 9 bases spanning the gap. CDR3 length equals 14 residues. DNA of the CDR3: TGTGCCAGCAGTTTGGGGAGGACGAACACTGAAGCTTTCTTT. It is translated as CASSLGRTNTEAFF.

CDR3 protein: CASGRNPDGNTEAFF. For the CDR3, the DNA is TGCGCCAGCGGGAGGAACCCCGATGGGAACACTGAAGCTTTCTTT. V usage is TRBV10-2 and J usage is TRBJ1-1; D remains unclear. V gave up 8 bases and J gave up 1 base, with 17 bases separating them. CDR3 length equals 15 residues. Germline V lookup: CDR1 WSHSY, CDR2 SAAADI.

The gene calls are TRBV19 and TRBJ1-1; no clear D gene. CDR1 is LNHDA and CDR2 is SQIVND in the germline V gene (reference sequence). The CDR3 sequence is 14 residues long. Trimming took off 4 bases at V and 8 bases at J, with 17 bases between the two ends. The CDR3 here is CASSRVRAGREAFF. CDR3 sequence (DNA): TGTGCCAGTAGTAGGGTTCGGGCGGGTAGGGAAGCTTTCTTT.

The chain uses TRBV6-5 and TRBJ2-7; 7 bases agree with TRBD1. CDR3 length: 14 residues. Unmatched junction bases numbered 6, after V lost 2 bases and J lost 5 bases. CDR1 is MNHEY and CDR2 is SVGAGI in the germline V gene. The CDR3 DNA sequence: TGTGCCAGCAGTTACGAGGGGGCCATGGACGAGCAGTACTTC. Amino acid sequence: CASSYEGAMDEQYF.

V and J are TRBV30 and TRBJ2-2; TRBD1 matches at 9 bases. The V gene's germline CDR1 is GTSNPN and CDR2 SVGIG (reference sequence). The CDR3 sequence is 14 residues long. CDR3 amino acids: CASPGQGNTGELFF. DNA for the CDR3: TGTGCGTCCCCGGGACAGGGGAACACCGGGGAGCTGTTTTTT.

The chain joins TRBV5-1 to TRBJ2-3; D gene uncertain. V lost 3 bases and J 3 bases, leaving 5 bases between the germline ends. CDR1 is SGHRS, CDR2 YFSETQ, per germline. The length of the CDR3 is 12 residues. In DNA, the CDR3 is TGCGCCAGCAGCTCAGATACAGATACGCAGTATTTT. It encodes CASSSDTDTQYF.

This chain links TRBV10-1 with TRBJ2-1, with 8 bases fitting TRBD2. The V segment lost 3 bases and the J segment 7 bases; nucleotides outside the gene matches: 2. The CDR3 loop spans 13 amino acids. Germline loops: CDR1 WNHNN, CDR2 SYGVQD (reference sequence). CDR3 nucleotide sequence: TGCGCCAGCAGTGAAATAGCGGGAAATGAGCAGTTCTTC. This gives the protein CASSEIAGNEQFF.

V is TRBV6-2 or TRBV6-3 and J is TRBJ2-5; 7 bases agree with TRBD1. V was clipped by 5 bases and J by 6 bases; unmatched bases: 6. This CDR3 has 13 residues. The germline CDR1 and CDR2 sequences are MNHEY and SVGEGT. CDR3 nucleotide sequence: TGTGCCAGCAGTAGGGGGCCGGAGAAGACCCAGTACTTC. Residues: CASSRGPEKTQYF.

The sample holds one count of this clone. The chain uses TRBV3-1 (or the pseudogene TRBV3-2) and TRBJ2-1; no clear D gene. Looked up from germline, CDR1 is LGHDT and CDR2 is YNNKEL (reference sequence). V was trimmed by 5 bases and J by 7 bases, leaving 12 bases between them. This CDR3 is 13 amino acids long. The CDR3 protein is CASSDSPWNEQFF. In DNA form, the CDR3 reads TGTGCCAGCAGCGACTCCCCTTGGAATGAGCAGTTCTTC.

This clone was counted once. This chain connects TRBV7-2 to TRBJ2-1; a possible D gene is TRBD2 (5 bases). Germline CDR1 is SGHTA and CDR2 is FQGNSA. The CDR3 runs to 12 residues. The ends were cut back, 8 bases at V and 8 bases at J, with 13 bases in the middle. CDR3 amino acids: CASGGSLDEQFF. CDR3 DNA: TGTGCCAGCGGAGGCTCTTTGGATGAGCAGTTCTTC.

As for this clone: Compared with germline, one end of the junction differs, possibly owing to a read error. The chain combines TRBV7-2 with TRBJ1-6, with 7 nucleotides matching TRBD1. Germline V gives CDR1 SGHTA, CDR2 FQGNSA. This CDR3 is built from 15 residues. This CDR3 reads CASSVAGGANSPLHF. CDR3 DNA sequence: TGTGCCAGCAGCGTAGCAGGGGGGGCTAATTCACCCCTCCACTTT.